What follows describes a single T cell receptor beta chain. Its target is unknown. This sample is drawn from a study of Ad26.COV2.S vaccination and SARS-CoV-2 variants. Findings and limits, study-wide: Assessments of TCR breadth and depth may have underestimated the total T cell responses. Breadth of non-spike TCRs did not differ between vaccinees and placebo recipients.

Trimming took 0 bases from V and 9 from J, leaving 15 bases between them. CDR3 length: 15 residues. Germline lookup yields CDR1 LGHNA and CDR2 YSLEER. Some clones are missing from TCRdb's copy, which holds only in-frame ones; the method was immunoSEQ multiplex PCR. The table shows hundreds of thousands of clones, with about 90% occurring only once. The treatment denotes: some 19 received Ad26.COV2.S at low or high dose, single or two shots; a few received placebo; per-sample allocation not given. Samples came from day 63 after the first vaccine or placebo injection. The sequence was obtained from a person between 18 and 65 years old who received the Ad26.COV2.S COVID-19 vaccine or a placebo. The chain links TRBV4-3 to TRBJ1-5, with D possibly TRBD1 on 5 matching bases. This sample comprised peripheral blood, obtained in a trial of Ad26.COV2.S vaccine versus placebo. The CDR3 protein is CASSQDRQGVGPQHF. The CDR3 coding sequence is TGCGCCAGCAGCCAAGATAGGCAGGGAGTAGGGCCCCAGCATTTT.